This TCR beta chain appears in the sequencing data of a study of CD8+ T cells in alopecia areata. Across the whole study: For 6 to 18 months, tofacitinib was taken, and 6 months off drug followed.

RNA extraction was followed by reverse transcription into cDNA, which acted as the sequencing template. Assay used: immunoSEQ multiplex PCR; TCRdb lists only in-frame clones, some missing. The sample lists some 180,000 clones, roughly 63% seen once, with 1.7% in the top ten. The clonotype originates from a human donor with alopecia areata. The sequencing used CD4+ T cells sorted from blood, collected at week 0.

CDR3 nucleotide sequence: TGCAGCGACCTCAGGGCGGGTAAGACTGAAGCTTTCTTT. Amino acids: CSDLRAGKTEAFF. The chain is built from TRBV29-1 and TRBJ1-1, with D maybe TRBD1 (5 bases). The CDR3 extends over 13 amino acids. V lost 7 bases, J lost 5 bases, and 17 bases lay in between. Germline values: CDR1 SQVTM, CDR2 ANQGSEA. Full variable domain (remainder filled in from reference TRBV29-1 and TRBJ1-1): SAVISQKPSRDICQRGTSLTIQCQVDSQVTMMFWYRQQPGQSLTLIATANQGSEATYESGFVIDKFPISRPNLTFSTLTVSNMSPEDSSIYLCSDLRAGKTEAFFGQGTRLTVV.